The clone carrying this T cell receptor (beta chain) was detected many times. TCRdb passed the 5' RACE reads through MiXCR, listing each CDR3 protein once. In the table there are some 200,000 distinct CDR3 sequences, 15% to 20% of which are singletons. This CDR3 is built from 15 residues. Trimming removed 6 bases at V and 4 bases at J, with 16 bases between. Germline values: CDR1 MNHEY, CDR2 SVGAGI. This specimen belongs to a study of CD8 T cells in ankylosing spondylitis. The rearrangement uses TRBV6-5 and TRBJ1-5; tentative D call: TRBD1 (5 bases). This TCR came from a male donor under 30 with ankylosing spondylitis or in good health (not recorded which). The sequencing input was blood, either unsorted or a sorted T cell fraction (not recorded which). CDR3 bases: TGTGCCAGCAGCCCCCGTATAGAGGGGAATCAGCCCCAGCATTTT. Protein: CASSPRIEGNQPQHF.